The 9 T cell receptor beta chains presented below share a single source sample, sequenced in a study of T cell responses to AZD1222 COVID-19 vaccine. The table came from immunoSEQ multiplex PCR; TCRdb's copy has only in-frame clones and leaves some out. The repertoire holds around 66,000 clones, about 88% seen once, with around a sixth in the top ten. The input for sequencing was peripheral blood, taken on day 0 of AZD1222 vaccination. The source is an adult in good health.

The rearrangement uses TRBV12-5 and TRBJ2-5; 13 bases match TRBD2. The CDR3 is made up of 16 amino acids. Germline V gene data show CDR1 as LGHNT and CDR2 as FRNRAP. V gave up 6 bases and J gave up 0 bases; unmatched junction bases: 4. The CDR3 spells CASGTGLAGDQETQYF. Here the CDR3 DNA reads TGTGCTAGTGGGACAGGACTAGCGGGAGACCAAGAGACCCAGTACTTC. Full variable domain (outside the CDR3, taken from reference TRBV12-5 and TRBJ2-5): DARVTQTPRHKVTEMGQEVTMRCQPILGHNTVFWYRQTMMQGLELLAYFRNRAPLDDSGMPKDRFSAEMPDATLATLKIQPSEPRDSAVYFCASGTGLAGDQETQYFGPGTRLLVL.

This clone was counted once. The rearrangement uses TRBV29-1 and TRBJ2-1; D gene ambiguous. The V end was cut by 3 bases, the J end by 4 bases, with 7 bases between. This CDR3 has 12 residues. The germline gives CDR1 SQVTM, CDR2 ANQGSEA. The CDR3 nucleotides are TGCAGCGTTGATGGCAGATACAATGAGCAGTTCTTC. This sequence encodes CSVDGRYNEQFF.

This clone was seen more than once but under ten times. In DNA form, the CDR3 reads TGCGCCAGCAGCCAAGAGCCTCCGGGGGGGTTGATTGAAGCTTTCTTT. Translation gives CASSQEPPGGLIEAFF. The chain is built from TRBV4-3 and TRBJ1-1, with D perhaps TRBD1 (5 bases). Trimming stripped 0 bases from V and 7 bases from J, with 18 bases between. Germline V gene data show CDR1 as LGHNA and CDR2 as YSLEER. The CDR3 spans 16 residues.

This chain uses TRBV10-3 with TRBJ1-2, with D perhaps TRBD1 (6 bases). The CDR3 has 14 residues. V was cut by 0 bases and J by 4 bases, with 9 bases left in between. CDR1 and CDR2 from the germline V gene are ENHRY and SYGVKD. The CDR3 nucleotides read TGTGCCATCAGTGAGTCCCAGGGGTTCTATGGCTACACCTTC. Translating gives CAISESQGFYGYTF.

The chain is built from TRBV7-9 and TRBJ2-3, with D perhaps TRBD1 or TRBD2 (5 bases each). Germline assignment: CDR1 SEHNR and CDR2 FQNEAQ (reference sequence). This CDR3 contains 15 residues. V was clipped by 4 bases and J by 0 bases, with 11 bases between them. This chain's CDR3 is CASSWERDSTDTQYF. Written as DNA, the CDR3 is TGTGCCAGCAGCTGGGAACGGGACAGCACAGATACGCAGTATTTT.

The chain employs TRBV7-8 and TRBJ2-7, with D perhaps TRBD2 (5 bases). This CDR3 spans 13 amino acids. Trimming removed 10 bases from V and 2 bases from J, with 15 bases in between. The germline CDR1 and CDR2 sequences are SGHVS and FQNEAQ. In DNA form, the CDR3 reads TGTGCCACAACCGGACTTTTAACCTACGAGCAGTACTTC. Residues: CATTGLLTYEQYF. Supplemented by reference TRBV7-8 and TRBJ2-7, the full variable domain reads GAGVSQSPRYKVAKRGQDVALRCDPISGHVSLFWYQQALGQGPEFLTYFQNEAQLDKSGLPSDRFFAERPEGSVSTLKIQRTQQEDSAVYLCATTGLLTYEQYFGPGTRLTVT.

The CDR3 DNA is TGTGCCAGCAGTTCCTCGGGACAGTCCACAGATACGCAGTATTTT. Protein product: CASSSSGQSTDTQYF. The gene calls are TRBV7-3 and TRBJ2-3; 7 positions match TRBD1. After removal of 6 bases from V and 2 bases from J, the junction contained 8 bases not matched to a gene. There are 15 residues in the CDR3. Per germline, CDR1 SGHTA and CDR2 FQGTGA.

CDR3 in DNA: TGTGCCAGCAGCAAAGGTGGCAGGGAAGTCGATGGCTACACCTTC. Protein product: CASSKGGREVDGYTF. This rearrangement joins TRBV21-1 to TRBJ1-2; the table's TRBD1 call for D was not verified on the DNA. TRBV21-1 is a recognized pseudogene. This CDR3 comprises 15 residues.

V is TRBV6-5 and J is TRBJ1-5; no definite D call. Germline lookup yields CDR1 MNHEY and CDR2 SVGAGI. Between the trimmed V and J ends, which lost 2 bases and 7 bases, there was a span of 18 bases. The CDR3 length is 16 residues. As DNA, the CDR3 is TGTGCCAGCAGTTACCGGGATCCCACGTCGGGACAGCCCCAGCATTTT. This translates into CASSYRDPTSGQPQHF.